Each of the 7 T cell receptor beta chains below was sequenced from the same sample in a study of blood T cell repertoires in COVID-19. Repertoires were generated with immunoSEQ multiplex PCR, while TCRdb's copy carries only in-frame clones and drops some. The table has around 370,000 clones, about nine tenths seen once. The source material was peripheral blood. These receptors all come from a woman in her 70s with COVID-19, enrolled during active disease.

The CDR3 bases are TGCGCCAGCAGCTTAGGTCTGGGGCTCATGAACACTGAAGCTTTCTTT. It specifies CASSLGLGLMNTEAFF. The V gene is TRBV5-1, the J gene TRBJ1-1, with a tentative D call TRBD1 (5 bases). The CDR3 is made up of 16 amino acids. V lost 2 bases and J 0 bases, leaving 14 bases between the germline ends. Germline CDR1 is SGHRS and CDR2 is YFSETQ. The complete variable domain, with remaining parts taken from reference TRBV5-1 and TRBJ1-1, reads KAGVTQTPRYLIKTRGQQVTLSCSPISGHRSVSWYQQTPGQGLQFLFEYFSETQRNKGNFPGRFSGRQFSNSRSEMNVSTLELGDSALYLCASSLGLGLMNTEAFFGQGTRLTVV.

The chain employs TRBV5-4 and TRBJ1-1, with TRBD1 matching over 9 bases. J was trimmed by 4 bases and V by 0 bases; bases with no gene match: 10. CDR3 length equals 17 residues. Germline V gene sequence: CDR1 SGHNT, CDR2 YYREEE (reference sequence). The CDR3 region is CASSLGIAGQGTTEAFF. The CDR3, as DNA: TGTGCCAGCAGCTTGGGGATAGCGGGACAGGGTACCACTGAAGCTTTCTTT.

The chain recombines TRBV19 with TRBJ1-5, with no clear D. Trimming pared 7 bases from V and 4 bases from J, leaving 11 bases between. The CDR3 is made up of 13 amino acids. Germline V CDR1 and CDR2: LNHDA, SQIVND (reference sequence). CDR3 loop: CASTLGGNQPQHF. The CDR3 DNA follows: TGTGCCAGTACCCTAGGAGGGAATCAGCCCCAGCATTTT.

The V gene is TRBV7-9, the J gene TRBJ1-1; 8 bases match TRBD1. The germline gives CDR1 SEHNR, CDR2 FQNEAQ (reference sequence). The CDR3 covers 13 residues. The V and J ends lost 6 bases and 4 bases, in that order; junction bases with no gene match: 4. CDR3 nucleotide sequence: TGTGCCAGCAGTCAGGGGGCGCCCACTGAAGCTTTCTTT. This encodes CASSQGAPTEAFF.

The V gene is TRBV10-3, the J gene TRBJ2-2; TRBD1 aligns across 8 bases. Trimming cost V 4 bases and J 5 bases; bases outside gene matches: 3. Germline V gives CDR1 ENHRY, CDR2 SYGVKD. CDR3 length: 14 amino acids. The CDR3 protein is CAISGQGATGELFF. Written as DNA, the CDR3 is TGTGCCATCAGTGGCCAGGGGGCTACCGGGGAGCTGTTTTTT.

This clone was seen more than once but under ten times. CDR3 in amino acids: CASSFLASTDTQYF. In DNA form, the CDR3 reads TGTGCCAGCAGTTTTCTAGCATCGACAGATACGCAGTATTTT. V is TRBV28 and J is TRBJ2-3; tentative D call: TRBD2 (5 bases). V lost 3 bases and J 3 bases, leaving 10 bases between the germline ends. CDR1 is MDHEN and CDR2 is SYDVKM in the germline V gene. The CDR3 is 14 residues long.

The chain is built from TRBV27 and TRBJ1-6; D not certain. V lost 6 bases and J 7 bases, leaving 7 bases between the germline ends. Germline-derived CDR1 and CDR2 are MNHEY and SMNVEV (reference sequence). The CDR3 covers 12 residues. CDR3 loop: CASSPGNSPLHF. CDR3 coding DNA: TGTGCCAGCAGCCCCGGGAATTCACCCCTCCACTTT.